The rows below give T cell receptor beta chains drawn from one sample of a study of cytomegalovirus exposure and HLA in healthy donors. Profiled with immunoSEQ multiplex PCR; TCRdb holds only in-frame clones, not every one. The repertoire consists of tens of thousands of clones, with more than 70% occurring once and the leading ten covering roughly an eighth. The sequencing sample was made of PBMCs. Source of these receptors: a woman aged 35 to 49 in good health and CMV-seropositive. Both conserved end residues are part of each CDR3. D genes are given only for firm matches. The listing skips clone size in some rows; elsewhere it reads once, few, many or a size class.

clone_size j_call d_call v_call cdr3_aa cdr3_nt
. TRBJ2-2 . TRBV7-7 CASSLLAGGTGELFF TGTGCCAGCAGCTTATTGGCAGGCGGGACCGGGGAGCTGTTTTTT
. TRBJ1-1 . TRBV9 CASSVVSGTINTEAFF TGTGCCAGCAGCGTAGTATCCGGGACAATAAACACTGAAGCTTTCTTT
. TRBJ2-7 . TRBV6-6 CASSYSNPGYYEQYF TGTGCCAGCAGTTACTCGAACCCCGGGTACTACGAGCAGTACTTC
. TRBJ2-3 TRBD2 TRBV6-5 CASRRTSGTDTQYF TGTGCCAGCAGGAGGACTAGCGGCACAGATACGCAGTATTTT
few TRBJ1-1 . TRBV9 CASSAREGTEAFF TGTGCCAGCAGCGCACGTGAGGGCACTGAAGCTTTCTTT
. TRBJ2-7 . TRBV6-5 CASSSKTYHYYEQYF TGTGCCAGCAGCTCTAAGACATATCATTACTACGAGCAGTACTTC
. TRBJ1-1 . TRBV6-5 CASSYARINTEAFF TGTGCCAGCAGTTACGCTAGGATTAACACTGAAGCTTTCTTT
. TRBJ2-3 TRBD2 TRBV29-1 CSVRLAGADTQYF TGCAGCGTTCGACTAGCGGGGGCAGATACGCAGTATTTT
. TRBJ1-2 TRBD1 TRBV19 CASSLIRDRGNYGYTF TGTGCCAGTAGTCTTATCCGGGACAGGGGTAACTATGGCTACACCTTC
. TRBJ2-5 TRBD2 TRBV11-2 CASSLVSGGGETQYF TGTGCCAGCAGCTTAGTAAGCGGGGGAGGGGAGACCCAGTACTTC
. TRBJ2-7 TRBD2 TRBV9 CASSVTSGGYEQYF TGTGCCAGCAGCGTGACTAGCGGGGGCTACGAGCAGTACTTC
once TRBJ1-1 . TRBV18 CASSRGSTGPTRRTNTEAFF TGTGCCAGCTCCCGAGGGTCGACAGGACCAACCCGCAGAACAAACACTGAAGCTTTCTTT
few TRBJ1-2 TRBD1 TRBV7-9 CASRNKEQGANYGYTF TGTGCCAGCAGAAACAAGGAACAGGGGGCTAACTATGGCTACACCTTC
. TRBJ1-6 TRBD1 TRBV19 CASSVQGTENSPLHF TGTGCCAGTAGTGTGCAAGGGACAGAAAATTCACCCCTCCACTTT
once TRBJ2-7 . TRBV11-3 CASSFNRPPYEQYF TGTGCCAGCAGCTTTAACAGGCCCCCCTACGAGCAGTACTTC
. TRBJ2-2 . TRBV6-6 CASIPRQRGTGELFF TGTGCCAGCATACCGCGGCAGAGGGGGACCGGGGAGCTGTTTTTT
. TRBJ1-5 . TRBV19 CASAPPGGGSNQPQHF TGTGCCAGTGCTCCTCCTGGGGGGGGTAGCAATCAGCCCCAGCATTTT
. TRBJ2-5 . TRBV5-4 CASSPSYGGGPKETQYF TGTGCCAGCAGCCCCTCTTATGGGGGGGGGCCTAAAGAGACCCAGTACTTC
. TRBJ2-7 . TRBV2 CASSEIRYEQYF TGTGCCAGCAGTGAAATCAGGTACGAGCAGTACTTC
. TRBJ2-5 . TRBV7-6 CASSLGQIQETQYF TGTGCCAGCAGCTTAGGGCAGATACAAGAGACCCAGTACTTC
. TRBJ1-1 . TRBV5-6 CASSLVEGTEAFF TGTGCCAGCAGCTTGGTTGAGGGCACTGAAGCTTTCTTT
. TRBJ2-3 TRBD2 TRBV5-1 CASRPSGRTDTQYF TGCGCCAGCAGACCTAGCGGACGCACAGATACGCAGTATTTT
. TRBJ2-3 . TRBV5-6 CASSPGGPTDTQYF TGTGCCAGCAGCCCCGGGGGACCCACAGATACGCAGTATTTT
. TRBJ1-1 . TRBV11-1 CASSFGLVEGLTEAFF TGTGCCAGCAGCTTTGGGCTGGTGGAGGGGCTCACTGAAGCTTTCTTT
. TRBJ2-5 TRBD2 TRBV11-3 CASSSGLAGLGQETQYF TGTGCCAGCAGCTCGGGACTAGCGGGGTTGGGCCAAGAGACCCAGTACTTC
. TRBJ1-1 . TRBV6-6 CASRERTAGFGTEAFF TGTGCCAGCAGGGAACGGACAGCGGGGTTTGGCACTGAAGCTTTCTTT
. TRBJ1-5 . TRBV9 CASSVDSRDQPQHF TGTGCCAGCAGCGTAGATAGCAGGGATCAGCCCCAGCATTTT
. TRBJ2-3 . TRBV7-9 CASSLALTGGTDTQYF TGTGCCAGCAGCTTAGCGTTGACAGGAGGCACAGATACGCAGTATTTT
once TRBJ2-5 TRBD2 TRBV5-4 CASSLDHPGRGGDETQYF TGTGCCAGCAGCTTGGACCATCCTGGGCGGGGGGGCGATGAGACCCAGTACTTC
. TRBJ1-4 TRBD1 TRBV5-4 CASSWGRQGRSEKLFF TGTGCCAGCAGCTGGGGGCGACAGGGCAGAAGTGAAAAACTGTTTTTT
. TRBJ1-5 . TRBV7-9 CASSFWSDDQPQHF TGTGCCAGCAGCTTCTGGAGCGACGATCAGCCCCAGCATTTT
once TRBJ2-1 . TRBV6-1 CASSITGLYEQFF TGTGCCAGCAGTATCACAGGGTTGTATGAGCAGTTCTTC
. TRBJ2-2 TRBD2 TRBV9 CASSLRGVSTGELFF TGTGCCAGCAGCCTACGGGGGGTCAGCACCGGGGAGCTGTTTTTT
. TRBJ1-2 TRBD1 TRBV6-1 CASIIPGTGNGYTF TGTGCCAGCATCATTCCCGGGACAGGGAATGGCTACACCTTC
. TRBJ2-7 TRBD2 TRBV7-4 CASNLSGGRSYEQYF TGTGCCAGCAACCTTAGCGGGGGGAGATCCTACGAGCAGTACTTC
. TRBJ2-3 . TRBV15 CATSRDRKGADTQYF TGTGCCACCAGCAGAGATCGTAAGGGAGCAGATACGCAGTATTTT
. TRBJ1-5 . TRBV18 CASSPKELRPASRPSTNQPQHF TGTGCCAGCTCACCAAAAGAACTCCGTCCAGCTTCCAGGCCGTCGACCAATCAGCCCCAGCATTTT
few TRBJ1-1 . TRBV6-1 CASTSSDGYTEAFF TGTGCCAGCACCTCCTCTGACGGGTACACTGAAGCTTTCTTT
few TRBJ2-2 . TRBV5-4 CASSSRQTGELFF TGTGCCAGCAGTTCGAGACAGACCGGGGAGCTGTTTTTT
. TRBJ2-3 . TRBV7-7 CASSLSFTDTQYF TGTGCTAGCAGCCTCTCTTTCACAGATACGCAGTATTTT
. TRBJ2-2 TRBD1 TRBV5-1 CASSLAQGDTGELFF TGCGCCAGCAGCTTGGCGCAGGGGGACACCGGGGAGCTGTTTTTT
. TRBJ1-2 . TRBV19 CASSFPGTDSYTF TGTGCCAGTAGTTTCCCAGGCACGGATTCTTACACCTTC
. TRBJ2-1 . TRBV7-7 CASSSLQDYNEQFF TGTGCTAGCAGCTCACTACAGGATTACAATGAGCAGTTCTTC
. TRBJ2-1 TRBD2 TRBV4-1 CASSQGAGDVNEQFF TGCGCCAGCAGCCAAGGAGCGGGGGATGTCAATGAGCAGTTCTTC
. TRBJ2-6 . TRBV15 CATSRGSSGANVLTF TGTGCCACCAGCAGAGGGAGTTCTGGGGCCAACGTCCTGACTTTC
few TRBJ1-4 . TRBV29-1 CSVTQGGVEKLFF TGCAGCGTTACACAGGGAGGGGTAGAAAAACTGTTTTTT
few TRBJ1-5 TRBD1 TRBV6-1 CASNPTGNQPQHF TGTGCCAGCAACCCGACAGGGAATCAGCCCCAGCATTTT
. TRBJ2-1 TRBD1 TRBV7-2 CASSRRTGQGGNEQFF TGTGCCAGCAGCCGCCGGACGGGACAGGGAGGGAATGAGCAGTTCTTC
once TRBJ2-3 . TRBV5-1 CASSLYLLGRGNTDTQYF TGCGCCAGCAGCTTGTATCTCCTTGGTCGGGGGAACACAGATACGCAGTATTTT
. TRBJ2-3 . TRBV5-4 CASSYGGAGTDTQYF TGTGCCAGCAGTTACGGGGGTGCAGGGACAGATACGCAGTATTTT
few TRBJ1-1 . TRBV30 CAWKRATEAFF TGTGCCTGGAAGAGAGCCACTGAAGCTTTCTTT
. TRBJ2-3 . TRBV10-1 CASSEGREGPSTDTQYF TGCGCCAGCAGTGAGGGCAGGGAAGGCCCTAGCACAGATACGCAGTATTTT
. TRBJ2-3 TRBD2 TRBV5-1 CASSFLAGGQGSDTQYF TGCGCCAGCAGCTTTCTAGCGGGGGGGCAGGGATCAGATACGCAGTATTTT
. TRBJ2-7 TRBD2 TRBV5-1 CASSPTSGPSYEQYF TGCGCCAGCAGCCCTACTAGCGGGCCCTCCTACGAGCAGTACTTC